This TCR beta chain was sequenced during a study of STAT3 mutations in large granular lymphocyte leukemia. Across the study: More than half of T-LGLL patients received immunosuppressive therapy.

Germline values: CDR1 SGHRS, CDR2 YFSETQ. The trim removed 4 bases at V and 0 bases at J, leaving 5 bases unmatched. CDR3 length equals 16 residues. General study findings and limits: At least one immunodominant TCR beta clonotype appeared in every T-cell large granular lymphocyte leukemia patient.

A word on this clone: Its antigen remains unidentified.

Profiling relied on immunoSEQ multiplex PCR, and the TCRdb table lists in-frame clones only, not all of them. The table records about 16,000 clones, just under 85% of them present only once. The source is a man over 45 with T-cell large granular lymphocyte leukemia. Some clones in this sample may be carry-over from other donors' samples. V and J are TRBV5-1 and TRBJ2-7; 12 bases line up with TRBD1. Sequenced material: peripheral blood mononuclear cells. DNA for the CDR3: TGCGCCAGCAGCGGGGGGACAGGGGGCTCCTCCTACGAGCAGTACTTC. This sequence encodes CASSGGTGGSSYEQYF.